Following are 9 T cell receptor beta chains from one sample sequenced in a study of identical twins. TCRdb called the 5' RACE reads again in MiXCR, with one record for every CDR3 protein. The table lists 690,000 or so distinct CDR3 sequences, over 5% of them singletons. Input material: naive T cells sorted from blood. These receptors all come from a young man in good health.

This clonotype was recorded a few times. CDR3 sequence: CATRTQNTGELFF. CDR3 nucleotides: TGTGCCACCAGGACGCAAAACACCGGGGAGCTGTTTTTT. V and J are TRBV24-1 and TRBJ2-2; D is undetermined. Per germline, CDR1 KGHDR and CDR2 SFDVKD. The V end was cut by 7 bases, the J end by 2 bases, with 7 bases between. This CDR3 has 13 amino acids.

This clonotype was observed at least ten times. The CDR3 DNA reads as TGTGCCAGCAGTCCACCCCTAGCGGGAAACACAGATACGCAGTATTTT. It is translated as CASSPPLAGNTDTQYF. The V and J genes are TRBV27 and TRBJ2-3, with 9 bases aligning to TRBD2. Germline V gene sequence: CDR1 MNHEY, CDR2 SMNVEV (reference sequence). V lost 5 bases, J lost 2 bases, and 8 bases stayed unmatched. The CDR3 consists of 16 residues.

The sample holds a few counts of this clonotype. V usage is TRBV20-1 and J usage is TRBJ1-5; perhaps TRBD1 as D (5 bases). The V and J ends lost 2 bases and 8 bases respectively, with 25 bases between them. The CDR3 is 17 amino acids. Germline V lookup: CDR1 DFQATT, CDR2 SNEGSKA (reference sequence). Here the CDR3 DNA reads TGCAGTGCTAGACGACTCCGGGACGGCCGGCGTTTGGAGCCCCAGCATTTT. Protein: CSARRLRDGRRLEPQHF.

The chain combines TRBV12-3 or TRBV12-4 with TRBJ2-2, with 7 bases aligning to TRBD2. With V trimmed by 3 bases and J by 5 bases, 9 bases remained unmatched. There are 16 residues in the CDR3. The CDR3 sequence is CASSLKAGVRTGELFF. The CDR3 nucleotides are TGTGCCAGCAGTTTGAAGGCGGGAGTCAGAACCGGGGAGCTGTTTTTT.

This clonotype has only a few counts. V is TRBV4-1 and J is TRBJ2-7; D perhaps matches TRBD1 (6 bases). Germline values: CDR1 MGHRA, CDR2 YSYEKL. The CDR3 extends over 13 amino acids. V shed 3 bases and J shed 3 bases, with 9 bases lying between them. The CDR3 spells CASSHLQGYEQYV. CDR3 DNA sequence: TGCGCCAGCAGCCACCTACAGGGCTACGAGCAGTACGTC.

This clonotype was seen ten or more times. This rearrangement joins TRBV12-3 or TRBV12-4 to TRBJ1-2; the match to TRBD1 covers 8 bases. V was pared by 6 bases and J by 2 bases, with 2 bases of the junction left unmatched. CDR3 length: 13 residues. This CDR3 reads CASSGQGNYGYTF. In DNA, the CDR3 is TGTGCCAGCAGCGGACAGGGAAACTATGGCTACACCTTC.

The table lists this clonotype with many counts. Written as DNA, the CDR3 is TGTGCCAGCAGTGACGGGACTGGGAAGTTCTTC. Residues: CASSDGTGKFF. V usage is TRBV2 and J usage is TRBJ2-1, with a tentative D call TRBD2 (6 bases). There are 11 residues in the CDR3. Between the trimmed V and J ends, which lost 3 bases and 14 bases, there was a span of 11 bases. Germline V gene data show CDR1 as SNHLY and CDR2 as FYNNEI.

The chain is built from TRBV12-3 or TRBV12-4 and TRBJ1-1, with no clear D. Trimming removed 3 bases from V and 6 bases from J, with 11 bases in between. The CDR3 has 13 amino acids. CDR3 coding DNA: TGTGCCAGCAGTTTGAATGAACTCCCTGAAGCTTTCTTT. It encodes CASSLNELPEAFF.

This clonotype was detected ten times or more. V gene TRBV6-5 combines with J gene TRBJ2-3; TRBD2 might be the D (5 bases). The germline V gene encodes CDR1 MNHEY and CDR2 SVGAGI. The CDR3 covers 14 residues. V gave up 4 bases and J gave up 3 bases, with 11 bases separating them. CDR3 in amino acids: CASSWESETDTQYF. The CDR3 DNA reads TGTGCCAGCAGTTGGGAGAGTGAGACAGATACGCAGTATTTT.